Listed below are T cell receptor beta chains from one sample, sequenced in a study of OX40 agonist ivuxolimab in advanced cancers. The data were produced by immunoSEQ multiplex PCR, yet TCRdb's version contains in-frame clones alone and is incomplete. The sample includes under 25,000 clones, 70% to 80% of them seen just once. Sequences were derived from CD4+ or CD8+ T cells sorted from blood, sampled in a trial of the OX40 agonist ivuxolimab. The source is an adult with an advanced solid tumor such as melanoma, head and neck, liver or kidney cancer. CDR3s include the opening cysteine and the closing phenylalanine or tryptophan. Each record gives: V gene, J gene, D gene, clone size, CDR3 length, CDR3 protein, CDR3 DNA. The D gene is left open where the match is weak. Only some rows state a clone size, as once, few, many or a class for expanded clones.

TRBV9	TRBJ2-7	TRBD1	-	17	CASSANPGQGSSYEQYF	TGTGCCAGCAGCGCTAATCCGGGACAGGGATCCTCCTACGAGCAGTACTTC
TRBV7-3	TRBJ1-2	-	-	14	CASSPTVSNYGYTF	TGTGCCAGCAGCCCCACAGTTTCTAACTATGGCTACACCTTC
TRBV7-9	TRBJ2-3	TRBD2	once	15	CASSLLAGRTDTQYF	TGTGCCAGCAGCCTACTAGCGGGACGCACAGATACGCAGTATTTT
TRBV4-2	TRBJ2-1	-	many	15	CASSQEGSGSDEQFF	TGTGCCAGCAGCCAAGAGGGGTCGGGGAGCGATGAGCAGTTCTTC
TRBV27	TRBJ2-7	TRBD1	-	13	CASSEGQAYEQYF	TGTGCCAGCAGTGAGGGACAGGCCTACGAGCAGTACTTC
TRBV6-5	TRBJ1-1	-	-	14	CASSYSFGGTEAFF	TGTGCCAGCAGTTACTCGTTTGGGGGCACTGAAGCTTTCTTT
TRBV4-3	TRBJ1-5	-	-	14	CASSPREGNQPQHF	TGCGCCAGCAGCCCCAGGGAGGGCAATCAGCCCCAGCATTTT
TRBV7-8	TRBJ2-2	-	-	15	CASSLDLMYPGELFF	TGTGCCAGCAGCTTAGACCTCATGTATCCCGGGGAGCTGTTTTTT
TRBV2	TRBJ1-5	-	few	13	CASSMGADQPQHF	TGTGCCAGCAGTATGGGGGCCGATCAGCCCCAGCATTTT
TRBV19	TRBJ2-7	-	-	12	CASRGGTYEQYF	TGTGCCAGCAGGGGGGGAACCTACGAGCAGTACTTC
TRBV27	TRBJ1-1	-	-	14	CASSLFGETTEAFF	TGTGCCAGCAGTTTATTCGGGGAAACGACTGAAGCTTTCTTT
TRBV15	TRBJ2-5	TRBD1	-	15	CATRDREVSQETQYF	TGTGCCACCAGGGACAGGGAAGTATCCCAAGAGACCCAGTACTTC
TRBV18	TRBJ1-4	-	once	12	CASSPGGEKLFF	TGTGCCAGCTCACCAGGGGGTGAAAAACTGTTTTTT
TRBV6-5	TRBJ2-5	-	-	15	CASSTRQGSQETQYF	TGTGCCAGCAGTACCCGCCAGGGGAGCCAAGAGACCCAGTACTTC
TRBV2	TRBJ2-3	-	-	14	CASLAGLSTDTQYF	TGTGCCAGCCTGGCCGGACTCAGCACAGATACGCAGTATTTT
TRBV19	TRBJ1-5	-	few	13	CASTGSLNQPQHF	TGTGCCAGTACCGGGTCCCTCAATCAGCCCCAGCATTTT
TRBV7-9	TRBJ2-7	TRBD1	-	15	CASSSADRGLYEQYF	TGTGCCAGCAGCTCCGCGGACAGGGGATTATACGAGCAGTACTTC
TRBV5-1	TRBJ1-3	TRBD1	-	15	CASSLEQGGRDTIYF	TGCGCCAGCAGCTTGGAACAGGGGGGTCGGGACACCATATATTTT
TRBV28	TRBJ1-2	TRBD1	-	15	CASSPGTGGSYGYTF	TGTGCCAGCAGCCCGGGGACAGGGGGCAGCTATGGCTACACCTTC